The rows below give T cell receptor beta chains drawn from one sample of a study of T cells in localized non-small cell lung cancer. Method: immunoSEQ multiplex PCR; TCRdb's copy keeps in-frame clones and lacks some. Of 25,000 to 35,000 clones detected, about 80% appear once; the ten largest clones hold around 15%. Material: peripheral blood, obtained before any cancer treatment. The receptors were sampled from a male donor at least 60 years old with stage III squamous cell lung carcinoma. Each CDR3 is given with its conserved first and last residue. D genes are given only for firm matches. Size tells how often a clone was seen (once, few, many) or the class of an expanded clone, and some rows leave it out.

j_gene | abundance | d_gene | v_gene | CDR3aa | CDR3nt
TRBJ2-3 | - | - | TRBV9 | CASSSLRWATDTQYF | TGTGCCAGCAGCTCCCTAAGGTGGGCTACAGATACGCAGTATTTT
TRBJ2-1 | - | TRBD2 | TRBV29-1 | CSVARTSGSYNEQFF | TGCAGCGTAGCTAGGACTAGCGGGAGCTACAATGAGCAGTTCTTC
TRBJ2-1 | - | TRBD1 | TRBV6-6 | CASSSGQGINEQFF | TGTGCCAGCAGTTCGGGACAGGGGATCAATGAGCAGTTCTTC
TRBJ2-7 | - | - | TRBV7-2 | CASSLGVGYEQYF | TGTGCCAGCAGCTTAGGGGTGGGGTACGAGCAGTACTTC
TRBJ2-1 | - | TRBD1 | TRBV5-4 | CASSHGGQGPNEQFF | TGTGCCAGCAGCCATGGGGGACAGGGGCCAAATGAGCAGTTCTTC
TRBJ2-5 | - | TRBD2 | TRBV28 | CASRTILAGGGMDQETQYF | TGTGCCAGCAGGACAATCCTAGCGGGAGGGGGTATGGACCAAGAGACCCAGTACTTC
TRBJ2-6 | - | - | TRBV7-9 | CASSFGFGGLESGANVLTF | TGTGCCAGCAGCTTCGGGTTTGGGGGGCTCGAGTCTGGGGCCAACGTCCTGACTTTC
TRBJ1-2 | - | - | TRBV4-1 | CASSQDMPRLTPDYGYTF | TGCGCCAGCAGCCAAGATATGCCGAGATTAACTCCGGACTATGGCTACACCTTC
TRBJ1-1 | - | TRBD1 | TRBV19 | CASSGQVHTEAFF | TGTGCCAGTAGTGGACAGGTGCACACTGAAGCTTTCTTT
TRBJ1-2 | few | TRBD1 | TRBV2 | CASSHPEGTGDGYTF | TGTGCCAGCAGTCACCCCGAAGGGACAGGGGATGGCTACACCTTC
TRBJ2-1 | - | - | TRBV15 | CATSRGVIGEQFF | TGTGCCACCAGCAGGGGGGTAATTGGTGAGCAGTTCTTC
TRBJ2-7 | - | - | TRBV29-1 | CSVVGLYEQYF | TGCAGCGTTGTAGGTCTTTACGAGCAGTACTTC
TRBJ2-6 | - | - | TRBV7-8 | CASSFNRARGANVLTF | TGTGCCAGCAGCTTTAATCGAGCGCGTGGGGCCAACGTCCTGACTTTC
TRBJ1-2 | - | - | TRBV7-6 | CASSGGRGYTF | TGTGCCAGCAGTGGAGGGAGAGGCTACACCTTC
TRBJ2-2 | - | - | TRBV29-1 | CSVVRGRELFF | TGCAGCGTTGTAAGGGGGAGGGAGCTGTTTTTT
TRBJ2-3 | once | - | TRBV7-2 | CASSLGGRLGYTQYF | TGTGCCAGCAGCTTGGGCGGCCGTTTGGGGTATACGCAGTATTTT
TRBJ1-1 | - | TRBD1 | TRBV18 | CASSAGTGPEAFF | TGTGCCAGCTCAGCCGGGACAGGGCCTGAAGCTTTCTTT
TRBJ2-5 | - | TRBD2 | TRBV25-1 | CASSDNGLAGETQYF | TGTGCCAGCAGTGACAACGGACTAGCGGGGGAGACCCAGTACTTC
TRBJ2-7 | - | - | TRBV7-2 | CASSLGSGLTYEQYF | TGTGCCAGCAGCTTAGGTTCTGGACTAACCTACGAGCAGTACTTC
TRBJ2-6 | once | TRBD1 | TRBV7-9 | CASSLEGQVSSGANVLTF | TGTGCCAGCAGCTTAGAGGGACAGGTCAGCTCTGGGGCCAACGTCCTGACTTTC
TRBJ1-5 | - | - | TRBV30 | CAWSVGNNGNQPQHF | TGTGCCTGGAGTGTGGGAAATAATGGCAATCAGCCCCAGCATTTT
TRBJ1-5 | - | - | TRBV28 | CASSLSGQPQHF | TGTGCCAGCAGTTTGTCTGGGCAGCCCCAGCATTTT
TRBJ2-5 | - | TRBD2 | TRBV27 | CASSLVAAGGPYQETQYF | TGTGCCAGCAGTTTAGTGGCAGCGGGGGGGCCCTACCAAGAGACCCAGTACTTC
TRBJ2-2 | medium-sized | - | TRBV6-5 | CASSYSNTGELFF | TGTGCCAGCAGTTACTCGAACACCGGGGAGCTGTTTTTT
TRBJ2-7 | once | - | TRBV7-9 | CASSLDKGLGTGEQYF | TGTGCCAGCAGCTTAGATAAGGGACTGGGTACGGGCGAGCAGTACTTC
TRBJ2-1 | - | - | TRBV28 | CASSLSYNEQFF | TGTGCCAGCAGTTTATCATACAATGAGCAGTTCTTC
TRBJ2-1 | - | TRBD1 | TRBV27 | CASSLTTGTGNEQFF | TGTGCCAGCAGTCTCACGACAGGGACGGGGAATGAGCAGTTCTTC
TRBJ1-5 | - | - | TRBV6-5 | CASSYPGQPQHF | TGTGCCAGCAGTTACCCAGGTCAGCCCCAGCATTTT
TRBJ2-1 | - | - | TRBV7-3 | CASSTAGSSYNEQFF | TGTGCCAGCTCGACGGCGGGAAGCTCCTACAATGAGCAGTTCTTC
TRBJ1-1 | - | - | TRBV7-3 | CASSPDGGANTEAFF | TGTGCCAGCAGCCCCGACGGGGGAGCAAACACTGAAGCTTTCTTT
TRBJ2-3 | few | - | TRBV5-6 | CASSWGRDPFRADTQYF | TGTGCCAGCAGCTGGGGCCGGGACCCATTTCGGGCAGATACGCAGTATTTT
TRBJ2-7 | - | - | TRBV7-8 | CASSLAGTLTYEQYF | TGTGCCAGCAGCTTAGCCGGGACTTTGACCTACGAGCAGTACTTC
TRBJ2-1 | once | TRBD2 | TRBV27 | CASSLVGLAAHNEQFF | TGTGCCAGCAGTTTAGTGGGACTAGCGGCACACAATGAGCAGTTCTTC
TRBJ1-1 | - | - | TRBV19 | CASSTQRNTEAFF | TGTGCCAGTAGTACTCAGAGGAACACTGAAGCTTTCTTT
TRBJ1-2 | - | TRBD1 | TRBV2 | CASTVRGTGENYGYTF | TGTGCCAGCACAGTTAGGGGGACAGGAGAAAACTATGGCTACACCTTC
TRBJ1-1 | - | - | TRBV6-6 | CASSQGLEGTEAFF | TGTGCCAGCAGTCAGGGGCTGGAGGGCACTGAAGCTTTCTTT
TRBJ2-1 | - | TRBD2 | TRBV7-9 | CASSSVQTSGYNEQFF | TGTGCCAGCAGCTCCGTTCAGACTAGCGGGTACAATGAGCAGTTCTTC
TRBJ1-1 | - | - | TRBV6-5 | CASRGGRNTEAFF | TGTGCCAGCAGGGGGGGACGGAACACTGAAGCTTTCTTT
TRBJ2-7 | - | TRBD1 | TRBV30 | CAWSAGQGYEQYF | TGTGCCTGGAGTGCCGGACAGGGATACGAGCAGTACTTC
TRBJ2-3 | - | TRBD2 | TRBV18 | CASSPPGAGLTDTQYF | TGTGCCAGCTCACCACCTGGAGCGGGGCTCACAGATACGCAGTATTTT
TRBJ2-5 | - | - | TRBV4-1 | CASSQDVATQYF | TGCGCCAGCAGCCAAGACGTAGCTACCCAGTACTTC
TRBJ2-5 | few | TRBD1 | TRBV23-1 | CASSQITGTGQPADQETQYF | TGCGCCAGCAGTCAAATCACCGGGACAGGACAACCAGCGGATCAAGAGACCCAGTACTTC
TRBJ1-5 | - | TRBD1 | TRBV19 | CASRQGTRRPQHF | TGTGCCAGTAGACAGGGGACTCGGCGGCCCCAGCATTTT
TRBJ2-3 | - | - | TRBV7-8 | CASGLNRGTDTQYF | TGTGCCAGCGGCCTTAATCGGGGCACAGATACGCAGTATTTT
TRBJ1-5 | - | - | TRBV6-5 | CASSYAIGQPQHF | TGTGCCAGCAGTTATGCCATAGGACAGCCCCAGCATTTT
TRBJ1-1 | medium-sized | - | TRBV14 | CASSQVGRFSTEAFF | TGTGCCAGCAGCCAAGTGGGGAGGTTCAGCACTGAAGCTTTCTTT
TRBJ2-3 | - | - | TRBV7-2 | CASSLQRRADTQYF | TGTGCCAGCAGCCTACAACGTCGGGCAGATACGCAGTATTTT
TRBJ1-2 | once | - | TRBV28 | CASSSPAYGYTF | TGTGCCAGCAGTTCCCCTGCCTATGGCTACACCTTC
TRBJ2-3 | - | - | TRBV7-9 | CASTPRTDTQYF | TGTGCCAGCACCCCCCGCACAGATACGCAGTATTTT
TRBJ2-7 | - | - | TRBV6-5 | CASSPSVEQYF | TGTGCCAGCAGTCCCTCGGTCGAGCAGTACTTC